The rows below give T cell receptor beta chains drawn from one sample of a study of cytomegalovirus exposure and HLA in healthy donors. Generated by immunoSEQ multiplex PCR, the TCRdb table keeps only in-frame clones and is missing some. The profile shows roughly 99,000 clones, about 74% of them singletons. Sequenced: PBMCs. The receptors shown here come from a male donor in good health and CMV-seronegative. Both conserved end residues are part of each CDR3. D genes are given only for firm matches. For some rows the clone size is stated as once, few or many, or as a class when expanded; others skip it.

>TRBJ2-7|.|once|TRBV7-2
CASSLESGGGYEQYF
TGTGCCAGCAGCTTAGAGTCTGGCGGCGGCTACGAGCAGTACTTC
>TRBJ2-7|.|.|TRBV7-2
CASSLVTEAYEQYF
TGTGCCAGCAGCTTAGTGACAGAAGCCTACGAGCAGTACTTC
>TRBJ1-2|TRBD1|.|TRBV30
CAWFSRNRGRGYGYTF
TGTGCCTGGTTTTCCCGGAACAGGGGCCGAGGCTATGGCTACACCTTC
>TRBJ2-7|TRBD2|once|TRBV6-5
CASKRSGSMYF
TGTGCCAGTAAGAGGAGCGGGAGCATGTACTTC
>TRBJ1-1|.|.|TRBV6-1
CASSTGLRAFF
TGTGCCAGTTCTACAGGGCTGAGGGCTTTCTTT
>TRBJ2-1|.|.|TRBV7-3
CASSLTADSYNEQFF
TGTGCCAGCAGCTTAACGGCGGATTCCTACAATGAGCAGTTCTTC
>TRBJ2-5|.|.|TRBV7-8
CASSLVAVEDFQETQYF
TGTGCCAGCAGCTTAGTTGCTGTTGAGGACTTTCAAGAGACCCAGTACTTC
>TRBJ1-1|.|.|TRBV6-5
CASEGAIGNTEAFF
TGTGCCAGCGAGGGAGCAATTGGGAACACTGAAGCTTTCTTT
>TRBJ2-7|.|few|TRBV15
CATSREQGVSYEQYF
TGTGCCACCAGCAGAGAACAGGGTGTTTCCTACGAGCAGTACTTC
>TRBJ1-1|.|few|TRBV7-2
CASSWGTLNTEAFF
TGTGCCAGCAGCTGGGGGACACTGAACACTGAAGCTTTCTTT
>TRBJ2-7|TRBD2|few|TRBV4-3
CASSQFSGTRYEQYF
TGCGCCAGCAGCCAATTTAGCGGGACAAGATACGAGCAGTACTTC
>TRBJ2-3|TRBD2|.|TRBV27
CASSSRLAGSSAQYF
TGTGCCAGCAGTTCTAGACTAGCGGGAAGTAGTGCGCAGTATTTT
>TRBJ2-4|TRBD1|.|TRBV11-2
CASSSRNSPGQGSKNIQYF
TGTGCCAGCAGCTCCCGCAACTCACCGGGACAGGGGTCCAAAAACATTCAGTACTTC
>TRBJ1-4|TRBD1|.|TRBV9
CASSVRTGGNEKLFF
TGTGCCAGCAGCGTACGGACAGGTGGGAATGAAAAACTGTTTTTT
>TRBJ1-6|.|.|TRBV27
CASSFRNSPLHF
TGTGCCAGCAGTTTTCGGAATTCACCCCTCCACTTT
>TRBJ1-1|TRBD1|.|TRBV7-9
CASSPNPGQGRTNTEAFF
TGTGCCAGCAGCCCGAATCCGGGACAGGGACGTACGAACACTGAAGCTTTCTTT
>TRBJ1-2|TRBD1|once|TRBV5-6
CASSLLGTGYYGYTF
TGTGCCAGCAGCTTGCTAGGGACAGGGTACTATGGCTACACCTTC
>TRBJ2-7|.|.|TRBV15
CATSRDIGLGYEQYF
TGTGCCACCAGCAGAGATATCGGTCTCGGCTACGAGCAGTACTTC
>TRBJ1-5|.|.|TRBV10-2
CASSVQGNQPQHF
TGCGCCAGCAGTGTTCAGGGGAATCAGCCCCAGCATTTT
>TRBJ1-5|TRBD1|.|TRBV5-6
CASSLGQGYQPQHF
TGTGCCAGCAGCTTGGGACAGGGGTATCAGCCCCAGCATTTT
>TRBJ1-6|TRBD1|.|TRBV5-6
CASSLGGGNSPLHF
TGTGCCAGCAGCTTGGGAGGGGGCAATTCACCCCTCCACTTT